This TCR beta chain is from a study of post-analysis software for immune sequencing data. Study background: Recorded disease courses covered relapsing-remitting, secondary progressive and progressive-relapsing multiple sclerosis. Some patients had no subtype annotation. Broader study findings: Diversity measured as normalized Chao1 was significantly lower in multiple sclerosis patients than in controls. Patients used a handful of TRBV segments, including TRBV5-6, TRBV5-1 and TRBV20-1, more often than controls.

Between the trimmed V and J ends, which lost 5 bases and 5 bases, there was a span of 13 bases. The CDR3 consists of 13 residues. The V gene's germline CDR1 is MNHNY and CDR2 SVGAGI (reference sequence). In regard to this clonotype: The antigen remains unidentified.

Prepared TCR beta cDNA libraries contained unique molecular identifiers. TCRdb reprocessed the PCR reads via MiXCR and lists one record per CDR3 protein. The sample has fewer than 850,000 distinct CDR3 sequences, just under 30% seen once. The sample taken for sequencing was blood. The receptor was derived from a girl between 10 and 17 years old with multiple sclerosis. The rearrangement uses TRBV6-6 and TRBJ2-7; no definite D call. For the CDR3, the DNA is TGTGCCAGCAGTCAGACTCGCTTTCACGAGCAGTACTTC. Translated: CASSQTRFHEQYF.